The clone carrying this T cell receptor beta chain was seen ten or more times. Its antigen is not known. This entry comes from a study of metastatic and nonmetastatic thyroid tumors. Study overall: Repertoire comparison spanned blood and tumor or nodule tissue of malignant and benign thyroid patients.

Patients had received no treatment of any kind before thyroid surgery. Original analysis: A classifier of distant metastasis in papillary thyroid cancer was built from CDR3 differences (across clinicopathological groups). Through MiXCR, TCRdb re-clonotyped the PCR reads. In this record, the V and J calls reflect TCRdb's handling and not the investigators' own analysis. Counted here are about 26,000 clones, around 25% occurring once; the ten biggest clones make up around 5.5%. Findings of the study overall: Patients with malignant thyroid tumors reportedly had significantly higher TCR beta diversity than those with benign nodules, in blood and tumor.

This CDR3 contains 13 residues. From germline, CDR1 is GTSNPN and CDR2 SVGIG (reference sequence). V was cut by 2 bases and J by 7 bases, with 14 bases left in between. The rearrangement uses TRBV30 and TRBJ2-5, with TRBD1 as a possible D gene (7 bases). This receptor was obtained from a female donor with papillary thyroid cancer or a benign thyroid nodule (not recorded which). Some clones in this sample may be carry-over from other donors' samples. Sequenced sample: blood. The CDR3 coding sequence is TGTGCCTGGAGTAGGAGACAGGGAGGGACCCAGTACTTC. This gives the protein CAWSRRQGGTQYF.